Listed here is a single TCR beta chain. This CDR3 has 15 residues. The V end lost 6 bases, the J end lost 5 bases, and 16 bases lay between the germline ends. The germline CDR1 and CDR2 sequences are SGHTA and FQGNSA. This entry comes from a study of CD8+ T cells in alopecia areata. The sequencing template was cDNA reverse transcribed from extracted RNA. Generated by immunoSEQ multiplex PCR, the TCRdb table keeps only in-frame clones and is missing some. The sample lists about 200,000 clones; less than 45% were seen once. Regarding treatment: oral pan-JAK inhibitor, 5-10 mg twice daily. The J gene is TRBJ2-2, the V gene TRBV7-2; D unresolved. This TCR derives from a human donor with alopecia areata. Material: CD4+ T cells sorted from blood, obtained at approximately week 30, from a patient treated with tofacitinib. The CDR3 nucleotides are TGTGCCAGCAGACCAGACCCCCAGCCTACCGGGGAGCTGTTTTTT. Its translation is CASRPDPQPTGELFF.